The 8 T cell receptor beta chains listed next were all sequenced from one sample in a study of T cells in Graves' hyperthyroidism and ophthalmopathy. Amplification of TCR beta CDR3 regions used RNA as the template. The TCR CDR3 was amplified in a first-round RT-PCR using the HTBI primer set. From the multiplex PCR reads, TCRdb called clonotypes with MiXCR, one entry per CDR3 protein. The sample carries some 350,000 distinct CDR3 sequences, around 16% recorded once. Sequencing used blood. All receptors derive from a woman aged 18-29 years with Graves' hyperthyroidism that later progressed to Graves' ophthalmopathy.

This clonotype was counted ten times or more. Mismatch with germline at one junction end may stem from a read error. J is TRBJ2-1 and V is TRBV5-1; unclear D gene. This CDR3 contains 13 residues. Looked up from germline, CDR1 is SGHRS and CDR2 is YFSETQ. CDR3 bases: TGTGCCAGCAGCCTGTCTAGAGCCAATGAGCAGTTCTTC. Translated, it gives CASSLSRANEQFF.

This clonotype has ten or more counts. The rearrangement joins TRBV6-6 to TRBJ2-7; 8 positions agree with TRBD1. Germline V gene lookup returns CDR1 MNHNY and CDR2 SVGAGI (reference sequence). The CDR3 spans 16 residues. V lost 0 bases and J lost 2; bases outside the gene matches: 6. CDR3 DNA sequence: TGTGCCAGCAGTTACTCAGGACAGGGCCGGACCTACGAGCAGTACTTC. It specifies CASSYSGQGRTYEQYF.

This clonotype has a count of ten or more. The chain carries TRBV7-9 and TRBJ2-7, with 9 nucleotides matching TRBD2. The CDR3 consists of 14 residues. Germline trimming cut 4 bases from V and 2 bases from J; bases unmatched to any gene: 3. Germline V gives CDR1 SEHNR, CDR2 FQNEAQ (reference sequence). The CDR3 DNA reads as TGTGCCAGCAGCTCGGGACTAGCCCCCTACGAGCAGTACTTC. Translating gives CASSSGLAPYEQYF.

The chain has TRBV5-1 and TRBJ2-6; D may be TRBD2 (6 bases). Trimming removed 10 bases at V and 0 bases at J, with 14 bases between. This CDR3 region has 15 residues. Germline CDR1 reads SGHRS; CDR2 reads YFSETQ. The CDR3, as DNA: TGCGCCTCCCGGCGGGGCCTCTCTGGGGCCAACGTCCTGACTTTC. It translates to CASRRGLSGANVLTF.

In this sample, this clonotype turned up many times. CDR3 in amino acids: CASSLQRVGYEQYF. CDR3 nucleotides: TGTGCCAGCAGTTTACAGCGGGTAGGGTACGAGCAGTACTTC. V and J are TRBV12-3 or TRBV12-4 and TRBJ2-7, with D perhaps matching TRBD2 (6 bases). CDR3 size: 14 residues. V shed 2 bases and J shed 4 bases, with 12 bases lying between them.

This clonotype was counted at least ten times. The genes are TRBV12-3 or TRBV12-4 and TRBJ1-5; D perhaps matches TRBD1 (5 bases). Deletions cut 0 bases from V and 7 bases from J, with 13 bases between. The CDR3 contains 15 residues. CDR3 coding DNA: TGTGCCAGCAGTTTAGCGGAGGGGTCGAGGCAGCCCCAGCATTTT. Its translation: CASSLAEGSRQPQHF.

The sample holds many counts of this clonotype. The chain uses TRBV2 and TRBJ2-1; D perhaps matches TRBD2 (6 bases). The CDR3 totals 16 residues. The V end was cut by 4 bases, the J end by 5 bases, with 18 bases between. The germline CDR1 and CDR2 sequences are SNHLY and FYNNEI. The CDR3 DNA reads as TGTGCCAGCAGTGTGGGAGGTACGATTCTAAACAATGAGCAGTTCTTC. Its protein product is CASSVGGTILNNEQFF.

The V call is TRBV4-1, the J call TRBJ1-1; no clear D gene. Germline V lookup: CDR1 MGHRA, CDR2 YSYEKL. The V end lost 6 bases, the J end lost 5 bases, and 16 bases lay between the germline ends. The CDR3 length is 14 residues. CDR3 sequence reads: CASSQQRNWTEAFF. CDR3 in DNA: TGCGCCAGCAGTCAACAAAGAAATTGGACTGAAGCTTTCTTT.